Here is one T cell receptor (beta chain) with its context. The data are from a study of blood T cell repertoires in COVID-19. As for the study in general: Acute-phase and convalescent COVID-19 samples originated in the United States, Italy and Spain. PBMCs, B-cell-depleted T cells, or T cells provided the cDNA or gDNA that made up the material.

Followed over time, Seattle patients had been enrolled while infection was active. V dropped 0 bases and J dropped 4; count of bases not matched to a gene: 10. This CDR3 has 17 residues. Germline loops: CDR1 SGDLS, CDR2 YYNGEE. In the study's own analysis: Amplifying reference gene primers gave estimates of nucleated cell counts. Sequencing used immunoSEQ multiplex PCR; TCRdb keeps in-frame clones, though not all of them. V and J calls and clone size are those listed in that table; D and trimming were worked out from the DNA. The data hold tens of thousands of clones, with 88% observed a single time. The chain couples TRBV9 to TRBJ2-1; TRBD2 aligns across 7 bases. The sequence was collected from a woman aged 60-70 years with COVID-19, enrolled during active disease. The sequenced sample consisted of peripheral blood. CDR3 in amino acids: CASSVAGTTPPYNEQFF. In DNA, the CDR3 is TGTGCCAGCAGCGTAGCCGGGACTACCCCTCCATACAATGAGCAGTTCTTC.